Each of the 32 T cell receptor beta chains below was sequenced from the same sample in a study of cytomegalovirus exposure and HLA in healthy donors. It was with 60 Vbeta and 13 Jbeta primers that the PCR ran. TCRdb's table, derived via immunoSEQ multiplex PCR, lists solely in-frame clones and lacks some. The table has around 130,000 clones, roughly 77% seen once; the top ten hold approximately 5.6%. What was sequenced was PBMCs. The receptors shown here come from a woman aged 40 to 55 in good health and CMV-seropositive.

This rearrangement joins TRBV19 to TRBJ1-1, with D unclear. The CDR3 consists of 17 residues. Germline assignment: CDR1 LNHDA and CDR2 SQIVND (reference sequence). Deletions cut 2 bases from V and 3 bases from J, with 19 bases between. Written as DNA, the CDR3 is TGTGCCAGTAGTATACCCTACTTAGGGCAGCGGTACACTGAAGCTTTCTTT. Amino acids: CASSIPYLGQRYTEAFF.

This clone was observed a single time. The rearrangement uses TRBV7-8 and TRBJ2-7; the D gene is possibly TRBD1 (6 bases). The CDR3 has 15 amino acids. Germline CDR1 is SGHVS and CDR2 is FQNEAQ. V was trimmed by 5 bases and J by 1 base, leaving 15 bases between them. CDR3 nucleotides: TGTGCCAGCAGCCCCCATGGGCAGGGGTCCTACGAGCAGTACTTC. Its protein product is CASSPHGQGSYEQYF.

This sequence joins TRBV19 and TRBJ1-2, with a tentative D call TRBD1 (6 bases). Trimming cost V 7 bases and J 4 bases, with 13 bases left between them. The CDR3 totals 13 residues. The germline V gene encodes CDR1 LNHDA and CDR2 SQIVND (reference sequence). The CDR3: CASIRDRTYGYTF. CDR3 DNA: TGTGCCAGTATTCGTGACAGGACCTATGGCTACACCTTC.

This clone has only one observation. This chain joins TRBV5-1 and TRBJ2-1, with 7 bases lining up with TRBD1. V trimming: 0 bases; J trimming: 5 bases; junction bases outside the gene matches: 8. Germline CDR1 is SGHRS and CDR2 is YFSETQ. The CDR3 sequence is 16 residues long. The CDR3 coding sequence is TGCGCCAGCAGCTTGGCCGACAGGGTTGTCAACAATGAGCAGTTCTTC. Amino acid sequence: CASSLADRVVNNEQFF.

This chain uses TRBV6-1 with TRBJ2-1, with TRBD1 matching over 11 bases. The CDR3 has 15 residues. The germline CDR1 and CDR2 sequences are MNHNS and SASEGT. The ends lost 6 bases at V and 2 bases at J; junction bases unmatched: 3. The CDR3 coding sequence is TGTGCCAGCAGCAAGGGACAGGGGGCCTACAATGAGCAGTTCTTC. It specifies CASSKGQGAYNEQFF.

Concerning this clone itself: The conserved phenylalanine or tryptophan is not found at the CDR3 terminus, so this likely reflects a read error. This chain uses TRBV28 with TRBJ2-7, with 8 bases matching TRBD2. The CDR3 has 13 residues. From germline, CDR1 is MDHEN and CDR2 SYDVKM. The V and J ends lost 8 bases and 7 bases, in that order; junction bases with no gene match: 10. CDR3 DNA sequence: TGTGCCAGCGTCCGGGGGGGTATTGGGGAGCAGTACCTC. This sequence encodes CASVRGGIGEQYL.

The rearrangement uses TRBV28 and TRBJ2-7, with D possibly being TRBD2 (6 bases). This CDR3 contains 13 residues. The germline V and J ends were trimmed by 2 bases and 4 bases, with 9 bases remaining between them. Germline-derived CDR1 and CDR2 are MDHEN and SYDVKM. The CDR3 sequence: CASSLGGDYEQYF. CDR3 in DNA: TGTGCCAGCAGTTTAGGCGGGGATTACGAGCAGTACTTC.

The chain is built from TRBV7-9 and TRBJ1-3; D may be TRBD1 (6 bases). V was trimmed by 4 bases and J by 4 bases, leaving 11 bases between them. The CDR3 sequence is 14 residues long. Germline values: CDR1 SEHNR, CDR2 FQNEAQ (reference sequence). In DNA, the CDR3 is TGTGCCAGCAGCTACGGACAGTTGGGAAACACCATATATTTT. The encoded protein is CASSYGQLGNTIYF.

The chain has TRBV27 and TRBJ2-7, with TRBD1 identical over 8 bases. Looked up from germline, CDR1 is MNHEY and CDR2 is SMNVEV (reference sequence). V shed 5 bases, J shed 1 base, and the junction held 4 bases outside the gene matches. The CDR3 is made up of 14 amino acids. The DNA of the CDR3 is TGTGCCAGCAGTCCGGGACAGGTATCCTACGAGCAGTACTTC. It yields the protein CASSPGQVSYEQYF.

The V and J genes are TRBV29-1 and TRBJ2-4; 7 bases are a match to TRBD2. Per the germline V gene, CDR1 is SQVTM and CDR2 is ANQGSEA. The CDR3 loop spans 15 amino acids. V was pared by 3 bases and J by 9 bases, with 14 bases of the junction left unmatched. CDR3 DNA sequence: TGCAGCGTTGAGGGGAGTGCGGGGGATATGGGCATTCAGTACTTC. Amino acid sequence: CSVEGSAGDMGIQYF.

This chain uses TRBV5-6 with TRBJ2-1; 12 bases are shared with TRBD1. V shed 3 bases, J shed 9 bases, and the junction held 7 bases outside the gene matches. The CDR3 runs 15 residues. The V gene's germline CDR1 is SGHDT and CDR2 YYEEEE. CDR3 sequence: CASSWGQGANGEQFF. Written as DNA, the CDR3 is TGTGCCAGCAGCTGGGGACAGGGGGCGAATGGTGAGCAGTTCTTC.

The gene calls are TRBV28 and TRBJ1-4; D perhaps matches TRBD1 (5 bases). From germline, CDR1 is MDHEN and CDR2 SYDVKM. This CDR3 is 14 amino acids long. V lost 6 bases, J lost 7 bases, and 15 bases lay in between. The DNA for the CDR3 is TGTGCCAGCAGGGAGGGGATAATGGGTGAAAAACTGTTTTTT. Amino acid sequence: CASREGIMGEKLFF.

The V and J genes are TRBV28 and TRBJ1-5; 8 bases match TRBD1. Per germline, CDR1 MDHEN and CDR2 SYDVKM. This CDR3 region has 15 residues. With 2 bases clipped from V and 4 bases from J, the junction kept 4 bases outside the gene matches. CDR3 protein: CASSLAGQDNQPQHF. CDR3 in DNA: TGTGCCAGCAGTTTAGCGGGACAGGATAATCAGCCCCAGCATTTT. Looking up the rest from reference TRBV28 and TRBJ1-5 gives the full variable domain: DVKVTQSSRYLVKRTGEKVFLECVQDMDHENMFWYRQDPGLGLRLIYFSYDVKMKEKGDIPEGYSVSREKKERFSLILESASTNQTSMYLCASSLAGQDNQPQHFGDGTRLSIL.

The chain recombines TRBV15 with TRBJ1-2; 9 bases map to TRBD1. There are 14 residues in the CDR3. Germline V CDR1 and CDR2: LNHNV, YYDKDF (reference sequence). The V segment lost 5 bases and the J segment 1 base; nucleotides outside the gene matches: 2. CDR3 nucleotides: TGTGCCACCAGCGGGGACAGGGTTAACTATGGCTACACCTTC. Protein sequence: CATSGDRVNYGYTF.

This chain uses TRBV6-1 with TRBJ1-1; 9 nucleotides align to TRBD1. Unmatched junction bases numbered 8, after V lost 6 bases and J lost 6 bases. CDR1 is MNHNS and CDR2 is SASEGT in the germline V gene. The CDR3 totals 14 residues. The CDR3 DNA is TGTGCCAGCAGCGTACAGGGGGCGCTAGCTGAAGCTTTCTTT. Translating gives CASSVQGALAEAFF.

The genes are TRBV2 and TRBJ2-4; D might be TRBD1 (5 bases). There are 16 residues in the CDR3. The V end was cut by 7 bases, the J end by 3 bases, with 19 bases between. Germline V gives CDR1 SNHLY, CDR2 FYNNEI. The CDR3 DNA sequence: TGTGCCAGCAAGGCCAGGTACAAAGGGGACAAAAACATTCAGTACTTC. Its protein is CASKARYKGDKNIQYF.

About this clone: The same CDR3 is also encoded by other DNA sequences in this sample. The rearrangement uses TRBV7-9 and TRBJ1-4; D remains ambiguous. Germline CDR1 is SEHNR and CDR2 is FQNEAQ (reference sequence). The CDR3 runs 16 residues. Trimming removed 1 base from V and 8 bases from J, with 17 bases in between. In nucleotides, the CDR3 is TGTGCCAGCAGCTTAGATCTGGGCAGTATATCGGAAAAACTGTTTTTT. It encodes CASSLDLGSISEKLFF.

The V and J genes are TRBV7-2 and TRBJ2-1; D ambiguous. The germline V gene has CDR1 SGHTA and CDR2 FQGNSA. Trimming cost V 5 bases and J 9 bases, with 8 bases left between them. The CDR3 contains 11 residues. CDR3 coding DNA: TGTGCCAGCAGCCCCCGGTTTGAGCAGTTCTTC. It yields the protein CASSPRFEQFF.

This chain links TRBV15 with TRBJ2-1; 7 positions agree with TRBD2. The CDR3 is 12 amino acids. V lost 1 base to trimming and J lost 9 bases; unmatched junction nucleotides: 0. Germline V CDR1 and CDR2: LNHNV, YYDKDF (reference sequence). CDR3 loop: CATSRGGGEQFF. CDR3 coding DNA: TGTGCCACCAGCAGAGGGGGGGGTGAGCAGTTCTTC.

This chain joins TRBV7-8 and TRBJ2-5, with 12 bases aligning to TRBD2. CDR1 and CDR2 from the germline V gene are SGHVS and FQNEAQ. J gave up 5 bases and V 5 bases, and 9 bases lay outside the gene matches. The CDR3 consists of 16 residues. CDR3 bases: TGTGCCAGCAGCCACCGACTAGCGGGAGATGGGGAGACCCAGTACTTC. Translating it yields CASSHRLAGDGETQYF.

A remark on this clone: One end of the junction varies from germline; a read error may be responsible. V is TRBV7-7 and J is TRBJ1-1, with D unclear. The CDR3 spans 13 residues. Looked up from germline, CDR1 is SSHAT and CDR2 is FNYEAQ (reference sequence). CDR3 in amino acids: CASSLRLNTEAFF. For the CDR3, the DNA is TGTGCTAGCAGCCTAAGATTGAACACTGAAGCTTTCTTT.

This clone is classed as medium-sized. This sequence joins TRBV5-1 and TRBJ1-1, with 8 bases fitting TRBD1. V lost 4 bases to trimming and J lost 0 bases; unmatched junction nucleotides: 11. This CDR3 region has 17 residues. CDR1 is SGHRS, CDR2 YFSETQ, per germline. CDR3 region: CASSHGQGLGLNTEAFF. In nucleotides, the CDR3 is TGCGCCAGCAGCCACGGACAGGGTCTCGGGCTGAACACTGAAGCTTTCTTT.

The chain couples TRBV5-6 to TRBJ1-1, with TRBD1 as a possible D gene (6 bases). The germline gives CDR1 SGHDT, CDR2 YYEEEE. CDR3 length: 15 amino acids. The germline V and J ends were trimmed by 0 bases and 0 bases, with 9 bases remaining between them. Written as DNA, the CDR3 is TGTGCCAGCAGCTTGGTAGGACAGATGAACACTGAAGCTTTCTTT. Protein sequence: CASSLVGQMNTEAFF.

J is TRBJ2-1 and V is TRBV28; D is unclear. The CDR3 extends over 13 amino acids. From germline, CDR1 is MDHEN and CDR2 SYDVKM. V was trimmed by 2 bases and J by 10 bases, leaving 12 bases between them. The DNA of the CDR3 is TGTGCCAGCAGTTTACTTAGCCCCCCCGAGCAGTTCTTC. Translating gives CASSLLSPPEQFF.

The chain employs TRBV10-1 and TRBJ2-7; TRBD2 matches 7 bases. The CDR3 has 17 amino acids. From germline, CDR1 is WNHNN and CDR2 SYGVQD (reference sequence). The V gene end was trimmed by 6 bases and the J gene end by 6 bases; junction bases not matched to a gene: 20. The CDR3 nucleotides read TGCGCCAGCAGGAACTCCGGGACTATAAGGGGATATCGCGAGCAGTACTTC. This codes for CASRNSGTIRGYREQYF.

The chain combines TRBV25-1 with TRBJ2-3; 8 nucleotides match TRBD1. The CDR3 totals 16 residues. The V gene's germline CDR1 is MGHDK and CDR2 SYGVNS. V dropped 4 bases and J dropped 0; count of bases not matched to a gene: 6. Written as DNA, the CDR3 is TGTGCCAGCAGTGCATCGGGGGACAGGAGCACAGATACGCAGTATTTT. It specifies CASSASGDRSTDTQYF.

The chain uses TRBV27 and TRBJ1-1, with TRBD1 as a possible D gene (6 bases). The germline V gene has CDR1 MNHEY and CDR2 SMNVEV (reference sequence). This CDR3 is built from 14 residues. Trimming shortened V by 4 bases and J by 0 bases, and 9 bases separated the two germline ends. DNA for the CDR3: TGTGCCAGCAGTTCCCACAGGGTGAACACTGAAGCTTTCTTT. Protein product: CASSSHRVNTEAFF.

V is TRBV7-9 and J is TRBJ1-2; 11 nucleotides match TRBD1. The length of the CDR3 is 14 residues. Germline trimming cut 4 bases from V and 4 bases from J; bases unmatched to any gene: 2. Germline CDR1 and CDR2: SEHNR and FQNEAQ (reference sequence). The CDR3 DNA is TGTGCCAGCAGCTCGGGACAGGGGGTCTATGGCTACACCTTC. This encodes CASSSGQGVYGYTF.

V gene TRBV5-8 combines with J gene TRBJ2-6, with D tentatively TRBD2 (5 bases). The V end was cut by 4 bases, the J end by 0 bases, with 14 bases between. Germline CDR1 SGHTS, CDR2 YDEGEE. The CDR3 sequence is 17 residues long. Written as DNA, the CDR3 is TGTGCCAGCAGCCCCCTTTGGAGGATCTCTGGGGCCAACGTCCTGACTTTC. Its translation is CASSPLWRISGANVLTF.

The chain links TRBV5-1 to TRBJ1-3; D is undetermined. The germline V gene encodes CDR1 SGHRS and CDR2 YFSETQ. This CDR3 contains 13 residues. V was shortened by 6 bases and J by 4 bases, with 11 bases between the two germline ends. Here the CDR3 reads CASTRGSGNTIYF. In DNA, the CDR3 is TGCGCCAGCACCCGGGGTTCAGGAAACACCATATATTTT.

The chain links TRBV21-1 to TRBJ2-7; the table calls TRBD2, which could not be checked here. TRBV21-1 is noted as a pseudogene. This CDR3 has 21 amino acids. Here the CDR3 reads CASSKARVGGAQNTLSYEQYF. In DNA form, the CDR3 reads TGTGCCAGCAGCAAAGCGCGGGTAGGGGGGGCGCAAAATACCCTTTCCTACGAGCAGTACTTC.

This clone was seen only a few times. The rearrangement links TRBV30 to TRBJ2-7; TRBD2 matches 7 bases. The J segment lost 2 bases and the V segment lost 4 bases, leaving 8 bases of the junction unmatched. The CDR3 runs 14 residues. The V gene's germline CDR1 is GTSNPN and CDR2 SVGIG (reference sequence). This CDR3 is CAWNWGGIPYEQYF. CDR3 bases: TGTGCCTGGAATTGGGGAGGGATACCCTACGAGCAGTACTTC.